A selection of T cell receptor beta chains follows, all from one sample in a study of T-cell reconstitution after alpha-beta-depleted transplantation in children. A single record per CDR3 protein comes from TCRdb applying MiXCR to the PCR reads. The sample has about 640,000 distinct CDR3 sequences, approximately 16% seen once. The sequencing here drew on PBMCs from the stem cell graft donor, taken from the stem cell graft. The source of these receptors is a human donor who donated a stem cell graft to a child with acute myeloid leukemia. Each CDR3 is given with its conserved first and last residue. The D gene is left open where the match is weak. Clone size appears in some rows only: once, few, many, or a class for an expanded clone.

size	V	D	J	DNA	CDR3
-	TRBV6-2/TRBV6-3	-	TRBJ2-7	TGTGCCAGCAGGCAAATTGAAGCCTACGAGCAGTACTTC	CASRQIEAYEQYF
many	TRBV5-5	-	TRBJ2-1	TGTGCCAGCAGCCTGACAGTGTACAATGAGCAGTTCTTC	CASSLTVYNEQFF
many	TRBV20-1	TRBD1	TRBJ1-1	TGCAGTGCACAGGGGTGGAACACTGAAGCTTTCTTT	CSAQGWNTEAFF
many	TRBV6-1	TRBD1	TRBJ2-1	TGTGCCAGCACCCTAGGACAGGCCTCTTTGCGCAATGAGCAGTTCTTC	CASTLGQASLRNEQFF
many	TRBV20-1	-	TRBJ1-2	TGCAGTGCTATGGCGGGGGGGACTCAGGGCTACACCTTC	CSAMAGGTQGYTF
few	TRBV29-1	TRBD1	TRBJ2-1	TGCAGCGTTCCACAGGGGACTGAGCAGTTCTTC	CSVPQGTEQFF
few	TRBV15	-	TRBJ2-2	TGTGCCACCAGCAGAGATTCGTCACGGGGGCCCACCGGGGAGCTGTTTTTT	CATSRDSSRGPTGELFF
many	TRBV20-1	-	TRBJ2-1	TGCAGTGCTAGAAACGAGGGGGGCTTGGAACAGTTCTTC	CSARNEGGLEQFF
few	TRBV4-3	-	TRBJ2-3	TGCGCCAGCAGCCAAGATACGGCGGGGCGGAACACAGATACGCAGTATTTT	CASSQDTAGRNTDTQYF
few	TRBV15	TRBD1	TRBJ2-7	TGTGCCACCAGCAGAGCCCAACCCAGACAGGGGGATCACGAGCAGTACTTC	CATSRAQPRQGDHEQYF
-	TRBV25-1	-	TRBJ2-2	TGTGCCAGCCTCCAAGGCGGGGAGCTGTTTTTT	CASLQGGELFF